Detailed here is one TCR beta chain. Antigen specificity is unknown. The CDR3 sequence is 13 residues long. CDR1 SQVTM and CDR2 ANQGSEA come from the germline V gene. V was cut by 5 bases and J by 5 bases, with 15 bases left in between. 0.5 to 1 ug RNA was reverse transcribed with random hexamers. Multiplex immunoSEQ PCR targeted 54 Vbeta and 13 Jbeta TCR beta segments. One entry per CDR3 protein results from TCRdb running MiXCR on the immunoSEQ multiplex PCR reads. This table holds 130,000 or so distinct CDR3 sequences, roughly 94% found once. The sample is drawn from a study of CD8 T cells in Susac syndrome. About the study: Patients with Susac syndrome were, at the time of blood collection, therapy-naive, maintained on corticosteroids, or maintained on intravenous immunoglobulin alone. Study-level findings and limits: The study found that Susac CD8+ clonal expansion peaked in TEMRA cells and active patients.

TEMRA cells were FACS-enriched, with CD8+ and CD4+ T cells isolated negatively. Sequencing was carried out using CD8+ T cells from PBMCs. This clonotype was obtained from a human donor with Susac syndrome. The chain has TRBV29-1 and TRBJ1-1; D perhaps matches TRBD1 (5 bases). This CDR3 reads CSVTEGRVTEAFF. CDR3 in DNA: TGCAGCGTTACGGAGGGGAGGGTTACTGAAGCTTTCTTT.